What follows describes a single TCR beta chain. Profiling relied on immunoSEQ multiplex PCR, and the TCRdb table lists in-frame clones only, not all of them. The table shows about 97,000 clones, with approximately 92% occurring only once. The CDR3 sequence is 13 residues long. Germline CDR1 MNHEY, CDR2 SMNVEV (reference sequence). J lost 7 bases, V lost 10 bases, and 12 bases had no gene match. This entry is derived from a study of T cell changes during pregnancy in multiple sclerosis. The source is a female donor with multiple sclerosis, enrolled in a pregnancy study. V is TRBV27 and J is TRBJ1-2; 7 bases are a match to TRBD1. Sequenced material: peripheral blood, taken in the second trimester of pregnancy. The CDR3 bases are TGTGCCACCGCCCTACAGGGGATAAGTGGCTACACCTTC. This codes for CATALQGISGYTF.